Sequencing of this TCR beta chain was carried out in a study of T cell repertoires and Cas9 in healthy adults. Study-level background: SpCas9-reactive CD4 and CD8 T cells were characterized for potency, cytotoxicity and lineage.

V shed 5 bases, J shed 1 base, and the junction held 8 bases outside the gene matches. Germline assignment: CDR1 SGHVS and CDR2 FQNEAQ. The CDR3 is made up of 16 amino acids. Study results and limitations: SpCas9-reactive effector T cells were reportedly restrained in vitro by SpCas9-reactive regulatory T cells.

Comment on this clone: Its target is not known.

Profiling relied on immunoSEQ multiplex PCR, and the TCRdb table lists in-frame clones only, not all of them. The sample consists of 20,000 to 25,000 clones, about 89% of them appearing once. The material sequenced was CD4+ effector T cells (CD127+, CD25-, CD137-, CD154-) from PBMCs; culture status not recorded. V usage is TRBV7-8 and J usage is TRBJ2-5; 9 nucleotides align to TRBD2. The sequence came from a human donor in good health. The CDR3 is CASSAGGPRPQETQYF. The CDR3 region has the DNA TGTGCCAGCAGCGCGGGGGGGCCCCGTCCCCAAGAGACCCAGTACTTC.